The entry below gives a single TCR beta chain sequence along with its context. Its antigen remains unknown. The sample carries other DNA sequences with the same CDR3. Trimming removed 2 bases at V and 1 base at J, with 5 bases between. Germline CDR1 MNHEY, CDR2 SVGAGI. The CDR3 length is 13 residues. While the first cohort had fewer than 850 subjects, the donors belonged to the separate validation cohort of over a hundred subjects. This sample is drawn from a study of cytomegalovirus exposure and HLA in healthy donors. Findings and limits, study-wide: In vitro assays verified that a few CMV-associated chains recognized CMV antigens specifically. The investigators catalogued 150 to 200 TCR beta chains as cytomegalovirus-associated. TCR clusters originating in the first cohort tended to co-occur in the 120 validation repertoires, according to a later analysis.

The method was immunoSEQ multiplex PCR; TCRdb's version includes in-frame clones alone and lacks a portion of them. This table has about 130,000 clones, approximately 89% appearing once. V usage is TRBV6-5 and J usage is TRBJ1-1, with unresolved D. This clonotype was obtained from a man aged 25-40 years in good health and CMV-seronegative. Sequencing was done on a sample of PBMCs. In DNA, the CDR3 is TGTGCCAGCAGTTACGGGCAGAACACTGAAGCTTTCTTT. The encoded protein is CASSYGQNTEAFF.